Below are 8 T cell receptor beta chains sequenced from a single sample in a study of blood T cell repertoires in COVID-19. TCRdb's table, derived via immunoSEQ multiplex PCR, lists solely in-frame clones and lacks some. Found here are some 270,000 clones, 85% of them singletons; the top ten hold 9.1%. The sample was PBMCs or T cells enriched from blood (not recorded which). Every receptor here comes from a woman between 45 and 65 years old with acute COVID-19.

The chain combines TRBV5-1 with TRBJ1-3; D perhaps matches TRBD1 (6 bases). There are 14 residues in the CDR3. Germline lookup yields CDR1 SGHRS and CDR2 YFSETQ. V was clipped by 7 bases and J by 0 bases, with 11 bases between them. The DNA for the CDR3 is TGCGCCAGCTCCCGGGACAACTCTGGAAACACCATATATTTT. It translates to CASSRDNSGNTIYF. Combining the CDR3 with reference TRBV5-1 and TRBJ1-3 gives the whole variable domain KAGVTQTPRYLIKTRGQQVTLSCSPISGHRSVSWYQQTPGQGLQFLFEYFSETQRNKGNFPGRFSGRQFSNSRSEMNVSTLELGDSALYLCASSRDNSGNTIYFGEGSWLTVV.

This chain links TRBV7-9 with TRBJ1-6, with 7 positions matching TRBD1. The CDR3 extends over 17 amino acids. V lost 4 bases to trimming and J lost 5 bases; unmatched junction nucleotides: 11. From germline, CDR1 is SEHNR and CDR2 FQNEAQ (reference sequence). CDR3 in DNA: TGTGCCAGCAGCTCAAGACAGGGCATCGGTAATAATTCACCCCTCCACTTT. This translates into CASSSRQGIGNNSPLHF.

This rearrangement joins TRBV6-4 to TRBJ2-7; TRBD1 might be the D (5 bases). The V gene's germline CDR1 is MRHNA and CDR2 SNTAGT. CDR3 length: 16 amino acids. V was shortened by 7 bases and J by 0 bases, with 19 bases between the two germline ends. The CDR3 bases are TGTGCCAGCATGTCCCTACGGACCGACAGCTCCTACGAGCAGTACTTC. Protein product: CASMSLRTDSSYEQYF.

Worth noting for this clone: Relative to the germline gene, one junction end is altered; a read error may explain this. V is TRBV7-2 and J is TRBJ2-2; a possible D gene is TRBD2 (7 bases). CDR3 length: 16 residues. CDR1 and CDR2 (germline): SGHTA, FQGNSA. The CDR3 reads CASSFGGRTNIGELFF. Here the CDR3 DNA reads TGTGCCAGCAGCTTCGGGGGGCGCACGAACATCGGGGAGCTGTTTTTT.

The V call is TRBV20-1, the J call TRBJ2-7, with a possible D match to TRBD2 (6 bases). Between the trimmed V and J ends, which lost 5 bases and 6 bases, there was a span of 11 bases. CDR1 is DFQATT and CDR2 is SNEGSKA in the germline V gene (reference sequence). The CDR3 spans 11 residues. This chain's CDR3 is CSAVREAEQYF. The CDR3 DNA reads TGCAGTGCTGTTAGGGAGGCCGAGCAGTACTTC.

The chain couples TRBV6-5 to TRBJ2-5; D call uncertain. The CDR3 has 12 amino acids. The V gene lost 7 bases and the J gene lost 1 base, with 7 bases spanning the gap. CDR1 and CDR2 from the germline V gene are MNHEY and SVGAGI. CDR3 protein: CASNRIQETQYF. The CDR3 DNA is TGTGCCAGCAACAGAATCCAAGAGACCCAGTACTTC.

As DNA, the CDR3 is TGTGCCAGCTCACCACCGAGGGCAGGGAACACTGAAGCTTTCTTT. Protein product: CASSPPRAGNTEAFF. The rearrangement uses TRBV18 and TRBJ1-1; D gene unclear. The CDR3 consists of 15 residues. Trimming left V 0 bases short and J 1 base short, with 9 bases between. Germline V gene lookup returns CDR1 KGHSH and CDR2 LQKENI.

The V and J genes are TRBV5-4 and TRBJ2-5; 7 bases align to TRBD2. The junction had 11 bases not matched to a gene; V was cut back by 4 bases and J by 5 bases. In germline, CDR1 is SGHNT, CDR2 YYREEE (reference sequence). The CDR3 spans 15 residues. CDR3 sequence (DNA): TGTGCCAGCAGCCCAGGGACTACCCCAACGGAGACCCAGTACTTC. It encodes CASSPGTTPTETQYF.